This is a list of T cell receptor beta chains from one sample in a study of blood T cell repertoires in COVID-19. Clones were sequenced by immunoSEQ multiplex PCR, and TCRdb holds only the in-frame ones, with some missing. The sample lists some 93,000 clones, 70% to 90% occurring once. Sequenced input: peripheral blood. The receptor set was obtained from a woman older than 75 with acute or convalescent COVID-19. The conserved cysteine and the conserved F or W are not part of the CDR3 here.

V gene	CDR3 protein
TRBV6-5	ASSVGGQGGNTIY
TRBV12-3/TRBV12-4	ASSLRGNYGYT
TRBV2	ASSVSSSGANVLT
TRBV7-2	ASSSRLVLETQY
TRBV19	ATLDRDGGEQY
TRBV18	ASSPAGYGNTIY
TRBV27	ASSLGPPPAGQPQH
TRBV2	ASSRDRGRVYEQY
TRBV21-1	ASSKADSDQPQH
TRBV29-1	SVSGQARGYT
TRBV27	ASSPKAGVLDTQY
TRBV4-1	ASSQDRGNTGELF
TRBV5-1	ASSGGGGSGNEQF
TRBV21-1	ASSNLGQMNTEAF
TRBV2	ASSEIQVIRDYGYT
TRBV10-3	AIGQGEAF
TRBV11-2	ASSPRRLFEQY
TRBV6-6	ASSLAGGPRNEQF
TRBV30	AWMGGHTEAF
TRBV2	ATQDSPNYGYT
TRBV18	ASSPSQGTTDTQY
TRBV6-5	ASSYSRTGNTIY
TRBV5-1	ASSLGAGGDTQY